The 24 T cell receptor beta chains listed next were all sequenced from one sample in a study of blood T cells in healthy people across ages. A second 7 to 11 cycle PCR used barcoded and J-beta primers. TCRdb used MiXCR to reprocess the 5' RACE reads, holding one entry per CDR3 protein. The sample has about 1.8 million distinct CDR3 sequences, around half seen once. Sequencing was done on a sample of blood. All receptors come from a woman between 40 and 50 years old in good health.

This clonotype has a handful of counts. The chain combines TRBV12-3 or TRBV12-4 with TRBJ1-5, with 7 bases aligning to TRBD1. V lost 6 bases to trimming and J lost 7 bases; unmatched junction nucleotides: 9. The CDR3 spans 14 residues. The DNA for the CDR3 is TGTGCCAGCAGCACTGGACAGGCGGGACAGCCCCAGCATTTT. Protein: CASSTGQAGQPQHF.

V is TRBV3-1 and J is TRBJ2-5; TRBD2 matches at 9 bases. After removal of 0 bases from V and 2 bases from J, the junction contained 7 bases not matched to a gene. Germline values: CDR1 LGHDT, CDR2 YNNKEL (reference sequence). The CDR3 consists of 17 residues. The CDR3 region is CASSQDISGGIQETQYF. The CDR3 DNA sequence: TGTGCCAGCAGCCAAGATATAAGCGGGGGGATACAAGAGACCCAGTACTTC.

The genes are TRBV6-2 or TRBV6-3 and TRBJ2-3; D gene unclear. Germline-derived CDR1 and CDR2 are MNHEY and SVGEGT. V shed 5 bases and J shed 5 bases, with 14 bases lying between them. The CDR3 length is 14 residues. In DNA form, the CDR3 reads TGTGCCAGCAGTCTTCGACCGTCCGGAGATACGCAGTATTTT. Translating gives CASSLRPSGDTQYF.

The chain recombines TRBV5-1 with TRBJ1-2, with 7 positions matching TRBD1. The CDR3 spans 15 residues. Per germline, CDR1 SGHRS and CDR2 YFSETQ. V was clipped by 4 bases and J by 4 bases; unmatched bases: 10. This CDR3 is CASSPGQLLGYGYTF. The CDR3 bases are TGCGCCAGCAGCCCGGGACAGCTCCTAGGCTATGGCTACACCTTC.

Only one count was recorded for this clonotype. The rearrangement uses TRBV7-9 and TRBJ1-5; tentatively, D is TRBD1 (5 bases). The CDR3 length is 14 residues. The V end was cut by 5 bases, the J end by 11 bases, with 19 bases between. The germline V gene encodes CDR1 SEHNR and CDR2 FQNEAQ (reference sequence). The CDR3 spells CASSTGPDSGAQHF. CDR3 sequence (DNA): TGTGCCAGCAGCACCGGACCCGACTCGGGGGCCCAGCATTTT.

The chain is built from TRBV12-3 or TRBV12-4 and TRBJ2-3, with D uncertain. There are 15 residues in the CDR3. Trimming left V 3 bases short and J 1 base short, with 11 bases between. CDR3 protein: CASSFRAMGTDTQYF. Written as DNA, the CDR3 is TGTGCCAGCAGTTTTCGGGCTATGGGCACAGATACGCAGTATTTT.

CDR3 residues: CASSLVGAQVGGYTF. The CDR3 nucleotides read TGTGCCAGCAGTCTGGTGGGAGCGCAGGTGGGGGGCTACACCTTC. This chain uses TRBV27 with TRBJ1-2; unclear D gene. Germline CDR1 is MNHEY and CDR2 is SMNVEV (reference sequence). V was clipped by 5 bases and J by 8 bases, with 21 bases between them. This CDR3 has 15 amino acids.

CDR3 nucleotide sequence: TGTGCCAGCAGTTACTCAGGGGTCGGTGGCTACAATGAGCAGTTCTTC. Its protein product is CASSYSGVGGYNEQFF. This chain links TRBV6-6 with TRBJ2-1; TRBD1 might be the D (5 bases). The germline gives CDR1 MNHNY, CDR2 SVGAGI (reference sequence). The V and J ends lost 0 bases and 3 bases respectively, with 12 bases between them. CDR3 length: 16 amino acids.

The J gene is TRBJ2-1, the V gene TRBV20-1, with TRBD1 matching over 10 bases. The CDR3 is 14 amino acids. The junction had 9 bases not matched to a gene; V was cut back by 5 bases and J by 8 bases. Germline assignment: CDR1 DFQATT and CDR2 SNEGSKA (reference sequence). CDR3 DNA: TGCAGTGCTCGGACAGGGGGTATTATGGATGAGCAGTTCTTC. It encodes CSARTGGIMDEQFF.

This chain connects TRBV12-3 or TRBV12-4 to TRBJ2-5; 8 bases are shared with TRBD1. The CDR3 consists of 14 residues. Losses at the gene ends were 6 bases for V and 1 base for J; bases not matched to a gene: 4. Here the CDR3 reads CASSAGGFQETQYF. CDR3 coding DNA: TGTGCCAGCAGCGCAGGGGGCTTCCAAGAGACCCAGTACTTC.

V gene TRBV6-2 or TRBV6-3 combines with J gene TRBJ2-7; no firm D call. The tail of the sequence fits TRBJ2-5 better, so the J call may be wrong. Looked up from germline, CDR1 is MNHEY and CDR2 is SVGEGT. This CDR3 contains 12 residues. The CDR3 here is CASSRPQVTQYF. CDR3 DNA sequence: TGTGCCAGCAGTAGGCCTCAGGTGACCCAGTACTTC.

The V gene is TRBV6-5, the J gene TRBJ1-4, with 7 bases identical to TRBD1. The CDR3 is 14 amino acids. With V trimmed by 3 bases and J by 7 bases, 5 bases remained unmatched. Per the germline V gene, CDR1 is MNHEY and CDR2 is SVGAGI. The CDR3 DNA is TGTGCCAGCAGTTATGGACAGGAAGGTGAAAAACTGTTTTTT. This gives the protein CASSYGQEGEKLFF.

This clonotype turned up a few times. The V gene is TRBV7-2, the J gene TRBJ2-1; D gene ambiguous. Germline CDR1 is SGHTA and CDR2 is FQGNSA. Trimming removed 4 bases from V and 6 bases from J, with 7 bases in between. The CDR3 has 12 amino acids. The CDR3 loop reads CASSSYVNEQFF. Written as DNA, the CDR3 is TGTGCCAGCAGCTCTTACGTCAATGAGCAGTTCTTC. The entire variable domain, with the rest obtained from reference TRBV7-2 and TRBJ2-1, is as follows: GAGVSQSPSNKVTEKGKDVELRCDPISGHTALYWYRQSLGQGLEFLIYFQGNSAPDKSGLPSDRFSAERTGGSVSTLTIQRTQQEDSAVYLCASSSYVNEQFFGPGTRLTVL.

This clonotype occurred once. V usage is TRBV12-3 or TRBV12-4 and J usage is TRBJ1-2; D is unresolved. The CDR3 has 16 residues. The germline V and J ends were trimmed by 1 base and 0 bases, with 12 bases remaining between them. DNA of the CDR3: TGTGCCAGCAGTTTAGGATCTCTGTCTTCTAACTATGGCTACACCTTC. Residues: CASSLGSLSSNYGYTF.

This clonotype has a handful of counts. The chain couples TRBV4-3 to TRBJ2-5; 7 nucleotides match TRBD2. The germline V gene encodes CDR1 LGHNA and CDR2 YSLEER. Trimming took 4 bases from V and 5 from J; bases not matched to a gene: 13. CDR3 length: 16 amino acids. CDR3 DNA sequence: TGCGCCAGCAGCCTCGGACTAGACGGGCCCGGGGAGACCCAGTACTTC. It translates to CASSLGLDGPGETQYF.

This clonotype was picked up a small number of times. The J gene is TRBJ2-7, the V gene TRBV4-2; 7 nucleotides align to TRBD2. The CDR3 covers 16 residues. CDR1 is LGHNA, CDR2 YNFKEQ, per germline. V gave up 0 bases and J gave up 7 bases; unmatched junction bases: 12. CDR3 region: CASSQEVGLVSGEQYF. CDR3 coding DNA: TGTGCCAGCAGCCAAGAGGTTGGACTAGTGAGCGGGGAGCAGTACTTC.

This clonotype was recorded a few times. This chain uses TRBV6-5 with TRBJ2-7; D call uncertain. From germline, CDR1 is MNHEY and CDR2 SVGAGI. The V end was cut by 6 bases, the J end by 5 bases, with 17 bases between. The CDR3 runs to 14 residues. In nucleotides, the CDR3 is TGTGCCAGCAGGCAACCGGGTCCTTTGAACGAGCAGTACTTC. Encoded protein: CASRQPGPLNEQYF.

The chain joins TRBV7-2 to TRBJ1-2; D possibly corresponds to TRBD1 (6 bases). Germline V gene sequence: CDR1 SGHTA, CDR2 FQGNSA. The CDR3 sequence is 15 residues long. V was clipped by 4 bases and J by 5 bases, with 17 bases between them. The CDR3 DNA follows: TGTGCCAGCAGCTCTACACTGACAGGAAAGTATGGCTACACCTTC. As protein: CASSSTLTGKYGYTF.

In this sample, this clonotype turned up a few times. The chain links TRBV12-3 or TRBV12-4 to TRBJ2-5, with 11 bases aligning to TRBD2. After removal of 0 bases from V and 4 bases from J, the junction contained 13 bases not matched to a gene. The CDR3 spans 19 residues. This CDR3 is CASSLARSLAGGRGETQYF. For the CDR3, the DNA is TGTGCCAGCAGTTTAGCGAGGAGCCTAGCGGGGGGTAGGGGAGAGACCCAGTACTTC.

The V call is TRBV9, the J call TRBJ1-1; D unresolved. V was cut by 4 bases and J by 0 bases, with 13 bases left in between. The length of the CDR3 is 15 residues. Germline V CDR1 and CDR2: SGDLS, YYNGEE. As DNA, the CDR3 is TGTGCCAGCAGCTTGAAAGGTAACCTGAACACTGAAGCTTTCTTT. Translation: CASSLKGNLNTEAFF.

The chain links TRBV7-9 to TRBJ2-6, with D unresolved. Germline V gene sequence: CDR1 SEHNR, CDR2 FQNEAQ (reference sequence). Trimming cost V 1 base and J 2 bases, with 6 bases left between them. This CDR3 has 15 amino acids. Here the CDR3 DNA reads TGTGCCAGCAGCTTAGTACCAGCTGGGGCCAACGTCCTGACTTTC. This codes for CASSLVPAGANVLTF.

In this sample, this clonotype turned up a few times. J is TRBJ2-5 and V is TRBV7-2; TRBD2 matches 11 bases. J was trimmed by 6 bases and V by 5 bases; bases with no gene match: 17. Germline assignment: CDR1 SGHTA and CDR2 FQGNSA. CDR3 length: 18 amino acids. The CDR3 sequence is CASSPAGLAGGILKTQYF. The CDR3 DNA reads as TGTGCCAGCAGCCCCGCGGGATTAGCGGGGGGGATTCTGAAGACCCAGTACTTC.

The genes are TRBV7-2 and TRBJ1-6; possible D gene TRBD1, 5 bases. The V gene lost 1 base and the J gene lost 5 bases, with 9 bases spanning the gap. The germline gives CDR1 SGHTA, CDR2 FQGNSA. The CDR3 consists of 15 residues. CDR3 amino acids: CASSLEGAHNSPLHF. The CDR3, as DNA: TGTGCCAGCAGCTTAGAAGGGGCCCATAATTCACCCCTCCACTTT. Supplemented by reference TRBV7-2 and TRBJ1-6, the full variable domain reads GAGVSQSPSNKVTEKGKDVELRCDPISGHTALYWYRQSLGQGLEFLIYFQGNSAPDKSGLPSDRFSAERTGGSVSTLTIQRTQQEDSAVYLCASSLEGAHNSPLHFGNGTRLTVT.

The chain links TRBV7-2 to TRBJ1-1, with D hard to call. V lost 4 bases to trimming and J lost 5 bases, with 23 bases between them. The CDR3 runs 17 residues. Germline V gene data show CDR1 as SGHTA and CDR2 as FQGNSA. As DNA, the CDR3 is TGTGCCAGCAGCTCCGGACGTATTCCAAAGAGTACAACTGAAGCTTTCTTT. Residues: CASSSGRIPKSTTEAFF. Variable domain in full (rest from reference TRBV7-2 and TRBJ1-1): GAGVSQSPSNKVTEKGKDVELRCDPISGHTALYWYRQSLGQGLEFLIYFQGNSAPDKSGLPSDRFSAERTGGSVSTLTIQRTQQEDSAVYLCASSSGRIPKSTTEAFFGQGTRLTVV.